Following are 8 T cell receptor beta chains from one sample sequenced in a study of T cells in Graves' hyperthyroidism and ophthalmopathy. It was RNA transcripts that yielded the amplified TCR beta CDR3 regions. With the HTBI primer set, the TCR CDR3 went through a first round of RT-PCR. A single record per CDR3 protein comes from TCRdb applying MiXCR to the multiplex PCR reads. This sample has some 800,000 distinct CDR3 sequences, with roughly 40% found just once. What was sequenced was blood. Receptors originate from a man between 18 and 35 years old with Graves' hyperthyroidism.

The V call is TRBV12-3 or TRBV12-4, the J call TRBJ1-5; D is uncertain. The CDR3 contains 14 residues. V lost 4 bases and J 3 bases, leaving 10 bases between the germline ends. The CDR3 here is CASSSPNFNQPQHF. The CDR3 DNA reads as TGTGCCAGCAGTTCTCCTAATTTCAATCAGCCCCAGCATTTT.

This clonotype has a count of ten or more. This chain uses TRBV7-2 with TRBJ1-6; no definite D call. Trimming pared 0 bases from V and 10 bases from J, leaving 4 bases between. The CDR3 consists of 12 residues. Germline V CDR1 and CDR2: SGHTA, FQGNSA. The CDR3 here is CASSLARSPLHF. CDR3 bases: TGTGCCAGCAGCTTAGCCCGGTCACCCCTCCACTTT.

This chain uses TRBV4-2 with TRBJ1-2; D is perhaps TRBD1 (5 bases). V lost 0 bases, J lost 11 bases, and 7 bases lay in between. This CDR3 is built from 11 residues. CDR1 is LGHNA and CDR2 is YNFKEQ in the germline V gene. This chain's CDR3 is CASSQEQVYTF. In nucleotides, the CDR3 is TGTGCCAGCAGCCAAGAACAGGTGTACACCTTC.

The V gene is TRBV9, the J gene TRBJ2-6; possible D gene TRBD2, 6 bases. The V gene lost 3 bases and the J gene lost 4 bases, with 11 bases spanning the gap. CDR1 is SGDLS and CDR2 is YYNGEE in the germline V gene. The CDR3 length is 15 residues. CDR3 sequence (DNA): TGTGCCAGCAGCGGGGGGGTGACCGGGGCCAACGTCCTGACTTTC. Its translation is CASSGGVTGANVLTF.

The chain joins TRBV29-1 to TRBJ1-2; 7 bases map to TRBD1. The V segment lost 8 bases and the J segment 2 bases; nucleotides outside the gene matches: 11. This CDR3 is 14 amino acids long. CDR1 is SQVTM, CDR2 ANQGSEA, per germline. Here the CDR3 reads CSSITGTVNYGYTF. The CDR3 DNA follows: TGCAGCTCGATAACCGGGACAGTGAACTATGGCTACACCTTC.

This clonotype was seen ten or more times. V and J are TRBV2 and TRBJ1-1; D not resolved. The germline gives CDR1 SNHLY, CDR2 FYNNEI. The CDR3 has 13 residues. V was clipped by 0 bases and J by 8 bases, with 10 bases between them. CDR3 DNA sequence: TGTGCCAGCAGTGAAGCGATGGTCACGGAAGCTTTCTTT. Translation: CASSEAMVTEAFF.

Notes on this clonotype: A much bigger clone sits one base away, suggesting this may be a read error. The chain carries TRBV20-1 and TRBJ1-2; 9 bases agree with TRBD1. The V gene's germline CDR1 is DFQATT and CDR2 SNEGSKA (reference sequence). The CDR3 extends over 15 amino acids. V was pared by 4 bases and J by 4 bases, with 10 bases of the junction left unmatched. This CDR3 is CSATGTGKSSYGYTF. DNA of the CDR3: TGCAGTGCTACCGGGACAGGGAAATCGAGCTATGGCTACACCTTC.

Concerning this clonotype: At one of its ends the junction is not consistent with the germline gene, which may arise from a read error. The CDR3 sequence is CAIRAETGGSYEQCF. The CDR3 DNA reads TGTGCCATCAGAGCCGAGACAGGGGGTTCCTACGAGCAGTGCTTC. The rearrangement uses TRBV10-3 and TRBJ2-7; 9 bases are a match to TRBD1. This CDR3 comprises 15 residues. CDR1 is ENHRY and CDR2 is SYGVKD in the germline V gene.